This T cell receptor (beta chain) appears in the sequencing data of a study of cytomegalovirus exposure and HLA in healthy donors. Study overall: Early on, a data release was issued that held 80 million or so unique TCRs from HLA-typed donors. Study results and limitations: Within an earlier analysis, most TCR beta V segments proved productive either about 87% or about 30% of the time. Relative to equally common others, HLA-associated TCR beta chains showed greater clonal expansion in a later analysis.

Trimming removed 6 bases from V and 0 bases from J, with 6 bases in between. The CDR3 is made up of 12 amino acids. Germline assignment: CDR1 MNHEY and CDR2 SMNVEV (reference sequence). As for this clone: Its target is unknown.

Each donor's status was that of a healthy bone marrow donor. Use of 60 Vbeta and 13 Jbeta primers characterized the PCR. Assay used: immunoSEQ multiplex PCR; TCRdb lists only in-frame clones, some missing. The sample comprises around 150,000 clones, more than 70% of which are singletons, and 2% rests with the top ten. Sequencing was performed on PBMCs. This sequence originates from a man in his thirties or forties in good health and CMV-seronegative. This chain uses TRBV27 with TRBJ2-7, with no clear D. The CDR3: CASSLSSYEQYF. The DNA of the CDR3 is TGTGCCAGCAGCCTTAGCTCCTACGAGCAGTACTTC.